These 5 T cell receptor beta chains came from one sample sequenced in a study of monozygotic twins with cystic fibrosis. The assay was immunoSEQ multiplex PCR, and TCRdb's table has in-frame clones only and misses some. The sample contains about 36,000 clones, over 80% of which appear only once. Material: blood. Source of these receptors: a boy younger than 10 with cystic fibrosis.

The chain combines TRBV18 with TRBJ1-4; D is possibly TRBD1 (5 bases). CDR1 is KGHSH and CDR2 is LQKENI in the germline V gene. The CDR3 runs 17 residues. Trimming took 3 bases from V and 0 from J, leaving 14 bases between them. As DNA, the CDR3 is TGTGCCAGCTCACCTTCACAGGAGCCCCCAACTAATGAAAAACTGTTTTTT. This gives the protein CASSPSQEPPTNEKLFF.

The chain employs TRBV7-9 and TRBJ1-2; D might be TRBD1 (5 bases). The CDR3 length is 13 residues. Trimming removed 3 bases from V and 2 bases from J, with 7 bases in between. CDR1 SEHNR and CDR2 FQNEAQ come from the germline V gene (reference sequence). This CDR3 reads CASSFSGNYGYTF. For the CDR3, the DNA is TGTGCCAGCAGCTTTTCAGGGAACTATGGCTACACCTTC.

V is TRBV5-5 and J is TRBJ1-4, with TRBD1 matching over 9 bases. V shed 4 bases and J 8 bases; nucleotides not matched to a gene: 9. In germline, CDR1 is SGHKS, CDR2 YYEKEE (reference sequence). The CDR3 sequence is 15 residues long. The DNA of the CDR3 is TGTGCCAGCAGCGTACAGGGGGCGGAATTCGAAAAACTGTTTTTT. Translating gives CASSVQGAEFEKLFF. Drawing the rest from reference TRBV5-5 and TRBJ1-4, the complete variable domain is DAGVTQSPTHLIKTRGQQVTLRCSPISGHKSVSWYQQVLGQGPQFIFQYYEKEERGRGNFPDRFSARQFPNYSSELNVNALLLGDSALYLCASSVQGAEFEKLFFGSGTQLSVL.

The CDR3 DNA follows: TGCGCCAGCAGCTTGGTCGCTAGTTCCGGTCGGGTCGGTGGCTACACCTTC. Translated, it gives CASSLVASSGRVGGYTF. The V gene is TRBV5-1, the J gene TRBJ1-2; no clear D. Germline lookup yields CDR1 SGHRS and CDR2 YFSETQ. The V end lost 0 bases, the J end lost 7 bases, and 22 bases lay between the germline ends. CDR3 length equals 17 residues.

The chain combines TRBV16 with TRBJ2-3; possible D gene TRBD2, 7 bases. Germline CDR1 is KGHSY and CDR2 is FQNENV. The CDR3 loop spans 15 amino acids. Trimming took 5 bases from V and 4 from J, leaving 16 bases between them. The CDR3: CASSDVGGASDTQYF. The CDR3, as DNA: TGTGCCAGCAGCGACGTGGGGGGGGCCTCAGATACGCAGTATTTT.